This paragraph reports one T cell receptor (beta chain). This clonotype has just a few counts. Its target antigen remains unknown. The input lacks base qualities; no much larger clone sits a single base away. The data are from a study of blood T cells in healthy people across ages (dated by TCRdb to about 2015). Regarding the research as a whole: In model experiments, template switching captured about one uniquely barcoded TCR beta cDNA molecule for every two T cells. Using deep sequencing normalized with unique cDNA molecular identifiers, the study measured how TCR beta repertoire diversity changes with age. The donors were divided into four age groups: young (average approximately 17 years), middle-aged (almost 40), aged (about 61) and long-lived (approximately 74). To avoid experimental bias, donors of different ages were distributed randomly across sequencing lanes. Using the same blood draw, the study looked at two additional independent replicas of 1 million unique cDNA reads for two donors, one aged 18 to 30 and the other aged 80 or older.

On the study overall, not on this receptor specifically: Compared with the aged group, the long-lived group had more naive CD4+ T cells, fewer expanded clones and increased TCR diversity, a pattern suggesting age selection. As age increased, observed TCR beta diversity per million T cells dropped in a roughly linear way, and a significant reduction was already evident by age 40. Bulk unsorted PBMC profiling prevented conclusive comparison of naive and antigen-experienced compartments. A strong correlation was found between observed TCR beta diversity and the percentage of naive T cells measured by flow cytometry. Because donor CMV infection status was unknown, age-related changes in expanded clonotypes were potentially confounded. Total diversity estimates from one million sequenced T cells were considered lower bounds and underestimates.

The donors were under 40 Caucasian individuals from Russia, aged roughly 6 to 90 years, who were systemically healthy. Ten milliliters of peripheral blood were collected from each donor into EDTA-treated Vacutainer tubes. PBMCs were isolated by Ficoll-Paque density-gradient centrifugation, with at least 7 million obtained per sample. Trizol reagent was used to extract total RNA from PBMCs, with at least 6 micrograms per sample. For every donor, flow cytometry on a PBMC aliquot measured the percentage of naive CD45RAhigh/CD27high T cells. Libraries were made using 5' RACE. The listed sequencing device is Illumina HiSeq 2500. A second roughly 7 to 11 cycle PCR used a sample-barcoded 5' primer and a J-beta primer mix. A template-switch 5' adaptor carrying 12 random nucleotides introduced a unique molecular identifier onto each TCR beta cDNA molecule. Each sample yielded at least 2.5 million CDR3-containing paired-end reads. All of the RNA was converted into first-strand cDNA using the Mint cDNA synthesis kit, with a TRBC-specific oligonucleotide serving as the primer. After uracil-DNA glycosylase treatment, a first 18-cycle PCR used universal primers M1SS and BC2_uni_R on all cDNA. In the source study's methods: For normalization, 1 million high-quality reads were randomly selected from each sample, with every read carrying a distinct molecular identifier. Reads with shared molecular identifiers were discarded instead of being binned into consensus sequences. MiTCR, run with a Q25 quality threshold and the strictest error-elimination algorithm, handled CDR3 identification, clonotype clustering and error correction. A nonparametric unseen species model using Euler transformation provided a lower-bound estimate of total TCR beta diversity. Using fastp trimming at Q25 and MiXCR clonotype assembly, TCRdb reanalyzed the public sequencing data and kept in-frame beta chains. Identical CDR3 protein sequences are pooled into one entry, listed with their most common genes and DNA. These V and J calls derive from TCRdb rather than the authors' analysis. In this sample the table shows around 500,000 distinct CDR3 sequences, around 48% of which occur a single time. Together, the top ten hold 20% to 25% of the sample.

The CDR3 goes from the cysteine to the phenylalanine over 14 residues. The read is trimmed to its CDR3 DNA, 42 bases read in frame from base 1. CDR1 and CDR2, per the germline V gene, are SGHTA and FQGNSA. Deletion took 2 bases off V and 0 bases off J, with a span of 7 bases between the germline ends. The sequence is built from TRBV7-2 and TRBJ2-5; confidence is insufficient to name the D gene. The TCR sequence derives from an elderly man in good health. The specimen was blood. CDR3 sequence: CASSLRPHQETQYF. The DNA reads as follows: TGTGCCAGCAGCTTACGGCCTCACCAAGAGACCCAGTACTTC.